These 3 T cell receptor beta chains came from one sample sequenced in a study of T cell repertoires in cytomegalovirus infection. MiXCR, applied by TCRdb to the reads, yields one record per CDR3 protein. The data show around 740,000 distinct CDR3 sequences, about a third seen once. Sequenced input: PBMCs. The receptor source for this set is a human donor in good health (CMV status not recorded). Some clones in this sample may be carry-over from other donors' samples.

A remark on this clonotype: At one of its ends the junction is not consistent with the germline gene, which may arise from a read error. This chain uses TRBV6-2 or TRBV6-3 with TRBJ2-1; possibly TRBD1 for D (5 bases). This CDR3 spans 13 amino acids. Germline CDR1 MNHEY, CDR2 SVGEGT. For the CDR3, the DNA is TGTTCCAGAAGTTACTCCTCTCAGGGTGAGCAGTGCTTC. This codes for CSRSYSSQGEQCF.

Comment on this clonotype: It is likely a read error, because the conserved phenylalanine at the end of the CDR3 is missing. V and J are TRBV25-1 and TRBJ1-5, with TRBD1 identical over 9 bases. The germline V gene has CDR1 MGHDK and CDR2 SYGVNS. The CDR3 runs 16 residues. The V gene end was trimmed by 1 base and the J gene end by 1 base; junction bases not matched to a gene: 2. As DNA, the CDR3 is TGTGCCAGCAGTGAATTGGGACAGGGAAGCAATCAGCCCCAGCATTTG. It yields the protein CASSELGQGSNQPQHL.

J is TRBJ2-1 and V is TRBV7-8, with 7 bases that match TRBD2. The trim removed 5 bases at V and 0 bases at J, leaving 7 bases unmatched. From germline, CDR1 is SGHVS and CDR2 FQNEAQ. The CDR3 sequence is 16 residues long. DNA for the CDR3: TGTGCCAGCAGCGCTCGACGGGGGGTCTCCTACAATGAGCAGTTCTTC. Translating gives CASSARRGVSYNEQFF.